The 23 T cell receptor beta chains below all came from one sample that was sequenced in a study of cytomegalovirus exposure and HLA in healthy donors. The PCR contained 60 Vbeta and 13 Jbeta primers. Profiling relied on immunoSEQ multiplex PCR, and the TCRdb table lists in-frame clones only, not all of them. The sample lists more than 90,000 clones, roughly 76% occurring once. Sequencing input: PBMCs. These receptor sequences come from a man aged 35-49 years in good health and CMV-seronegative.

The chain is built from TRBV27 and TRBJ2-7, with 9 nucleotides matching TRBD2. This CDR3 spans 14 amino acids. Germline CDR1 MNHEY, CDR2 SMNVEV (reference sequence). V was clipped by 5 bases and J by 4 bases; unmatched bases: 6. The CDR3 is CASSRAGGVYEQYV. CDR3 bases: TGTGCCAGCAGTAGAGCGGGGGGCGTTTACGAGCAGTACGTC.

The gene calls are TRBV6-5 and TRBJ2-7; maybe TRBD1 (5 bases). The V end lost 11 bases, the J end lost 0 bases, and 20 bases lay between the germline ends. This CDR3 comprises 15 residues. Germline CDR1 is MNHEY and CDR2 is SVGAGI. CDR3 nucleotides: TGTGCCTCCCAAAAGGGGTCCTCCCACTCCTACGAGCAGTACTTC. Translating gives CASQKGSSHSYEQYF.

This chain links TRBV10-1 with TRBJ2-7; the match to TRBD1 covers 8 bases. The CDR3 is 14 residues long. V shed 9 bases, J shed 2 bases, and the junction held 9 bases outside the gene matches. Looked up from germline, CDR1 is WNHNN and CDR2 is SYGVQD (reference sequence). In DNA form, the CDR3 reads TGCGCCAGTCAATATACGGACAGGGCCTACGAGCAGTACGTC. It encodes CASQYTDRAYEQYV.

This clone has a single count. V is TRBV5-1 and J is TRBJ2-1, with 12 bases fitting TRBD2. J lost 8 bases, V lost 4 bases, and 4 bases had no gene match. Germline CDR1 is SGHRS and CDR2 is YFSETQ. The CDR3 loop spans 14 amino acids. CDR3 in amino acids: CASSRLAGEDEQFF. In nucleotides, the CDR3 is TGCGCCAGCAGCCGACTAGCGGGGGAAGATGAGCAGTTCTTC. Variable domain in full (rest from reference TRBV5-1 and TRBJ2-1): KAGVTQTPRYLIKTRGQQVTLSCSPISGHRSVSWYQQTPGQGLQFLFEYFSETQRNKGNFPGRFSGRQFSNSRSEMNVSTLELGDSALYLCASSRLAGEDEQFFGPGTRLTVL.

The chain has TRBV30 and TRBJ1-2; possibly TRBD1 for D (5 bases). Germline loops: CDR1 GTSNPN, CDR2 SVGIG (reference sequence). V dropped 2 bases and J dropped 7 bases, with 11 bases sitting between them. CDR3 length: 12 residues. In DNA, the CDR3 is TGTGCCTGGAGTACTTCGACAGCTGGCTACACCTTC. This translates into CAWSTSTAGYTF.

The V gene is TRBV18, the J gene TRBJ2-5; a weak D match, TRBD1 (7 bases). The CDR3 extends over 14 amino acids. Trimming removed 6 bases from V and 5 bases from J, with 16 bases in between. CDR1 is KGHSH and CDR2 is LQKENI in the germline V gene. The CDR3 DNA follows: TGTGCCAGCTCGCCTACAGGGGAGGAGGAGACCCAGTACTTC. Protein product: CASSPTGEEETQYF.

This clone appeared once. The chain carries TRBV13 and TRBJ2-7, with 7 bases lining up with TRBD1. J gave up 5 bases and V 3 bases, and 13 bases lay outside the gene matches. The CDR3 is 16 residues long. CDR1 and CDR2 (germline): PRHDT, FYEKMQ (reference sequence). This CDR3 reads CASSFPHRQGTHEQYF. DNA for the CDR3: TGTGCCAGCAGCTTCCCACACCGACAGGGTACCCACGAGCAGTACTTC.

The V and J genes are TRBV7-9 and TRBJ2-1, with 16 bases lining up with TRBD2. Germline V lookup: CDR1 SEHNR, CDR2 FQNEAQ (reference sequence). The CDR3 is 14 amino acids. CDR3 sequence (DNA): TGTTCCACCGGGACTAGCGGGGGGGACAATGAGCAGTTCTTC. This gives the protein CSTGTSGGDNEQFF.

The genes are TRBV15 and TRBJ1-4; D gene uncertain. The V gene lost 3 bases and the J gene lost 0 bases, with 5 bases spanning the gap. This CDR3 contains 14 residues. Germline V gene data show CDR1 as LNHNV and CDR2 as YYDKDF (reference sequence). The DNA of the CDR3 is TGTGCCACCAGCAGGGGAGCAACTAATGAAAAACTGTTTTTT. This encodes CATSRGATNEKLFF.

The chain carries TRBV9 and TRBJ1-2; the D gene is possibly TRBD1 (5 bases). Per germline, CDR1 SGDLS and CDR2 YYNGEE. This CDR3 contains 14 residues. V shed 0 bases and J shed 2 bases, with 8 bases lying between them. CDR3: CASSVGDRNYGYTF. CDR3 sequence (DNA): TGTGCCAGCAGCGTAGGCGACAGAAACTATGGCTACACCTTC.

The chain recombines TRBV4-2 with TRBJ1-2; 9 bases fit TRBD1. Germline-derived CDR1 and CDR2 are LGHNA and YNFKEQ. Germline trimming cut 0 bases from V and 12 bases from J; bases unmatched to any gene: 11. The CDR3 is made up of 15 amino acids. The CDR3 bases are TGTGCCAGCAGCCAAGAGGTACAGGGGGCGTGGGGCCACACCTTC. This encodes CASSQEVQGAWGHTF.

There are a few counts of this clone. The sample contains more than one DNA sequence encoding this CDR3. The rearrangement joins TRBV12-5 to TRBJ2-5; 9 bases are a match to TRBD1. V was clipped by 5 bases and J by 5 bases; unmatched bases: 3. Germline CDR1 LGHNT, CDR2 FRNRAP. This CDR3 contains 13 residues. The DNA for the CDR3 is TGTGCTAGTGGTAGTGGACAGGGGGAGACCCAGTACTTC. Translating gives CASGSGQGETQYF.

This rearrangement joins TRBV29-1 to TRBJ1-1; TRBD1 matches 7 bases. J gave up 6 bases and V 7 bases, and 8 bases lay outside the gene matches. CDR3 length equals 12 residues. Germline-derived CDR1 and CDR2 are SQVTM and ANQGSEA. CDR3 loop: CSATRQGSEAFF. The DNA of the CDR3 is TGCAGCGCAACCCGACAGGGCTCTGAAGCTTTCTTT.

CDR3 bases: TGTGCCAGCAGCCAGATTACTGACAATGAGCAGTTCTTC. Its protein product is CASSQITDNEQFF. V and J are TRBV4-2 and TRBJ2-1; D remains ambiguous. The CDR3 length is 13 residues. The germline gives CDR1 LGHNA, CDR2 YNFKEQ. Trimming removed 3 bases from V and 5 bases from J, with 8 bases in between.

In nucleotides, the CDR3 is TGCGCCAGCAGCTTGGCCGTAGCGGAGAGGGATACGCAGTATTTT. It translates to CASSLAVAERDTQYF. The chain uses TRBV5-1 and TRBJ2-3; D is perhaps TRBD2 (6 bases). Trimming removed 0 bases at V and 6 bases at J, with 14 bases between. The germline CDR1 and CDR2 sequences are SGHRS and YFSETQ. The CDR3 contains 15 residues. Supplemented by reference TRBV5-1 and TRBJ2-3, the full variable domain reads KAGVTQTPRYLIKTRGQQVTLSCSPISGHRSVSWYQQTPGQGLQFLFEYFSETQRNKGNFPGRFSGRQFSNSRSEMNVSTLELGDSALYLCASSLAVAERDTQYFGPGTRLTVL.

CDR3 loop: CASSSPGTGGIWGTDTQYF. CDR3 coding DNA: TGTGCCAGCAGTTCCCCCGGGACAGGGGGGATTTGGGGCACAGATACGCAGTATTTT. This chain links TRBV5-6 with TRBJ2-3; 11 nucleotides agree with TRBD1. The CDR3 contains 19 residues. V gave up 5 bases and J gave up 1 base; unmatched junction bases: 15. CDR1 is SGHDT and CDR2 is YYEEEE in the germline V gene.

In DNA form, the CDR3 reads TGTGCCAGCCGGGAACTACGGGACAGACACACCGGGGAGCTGTTTTTT. It codes for CASRELRDRHTGELFF. The chain carries TRBV5-8 and TRBJ2-2; 7 bases line up with TRBD1. J lost 3 bases, V lost 7 bases, and 12 bases had no gene match. This CDR3 has 16 amino acids. The germline V gene encodes CDR1 SGHTS and CDR2 YDEGEE.

A few counts support this clone. The rearrangement links TRBV28 to TRBJ2-7; 11 bases fit TRBD1. CDR1 and CDR2 from the germline V gene are MDHEN and SYDVKM. The CDR3 covers 16 residues. V lost 2 bases, J lost 3 bases, and 6 bases stayed unmatched. The CDR3 DNA reads as TGTGCCAGCAGTTTAGGTGGGACAGGGGGTATCTACGAGCAGTACTTC. Translated: CASSLGGTGGIYEQYF. Together with reference TRBV28 and TRBJ2-7, the CDR3 gives the full variable domain: DVKVTQSSRYLVKRTGEKVFLECVQDMDHENMFWYRQDPGLGLRLIYFSYDVKMKEKGDIPEGYSVSREKKERFSLILESASTNQTSMYLCASSLGGTGGIYEQYFGPGTRLTVT.

Worth noting for this clone: Its ends do not fully match the called genes, so a read error is possible. Other DNA sequences in the same sample also yield this CDR3. This chain joins TRBV19 and TRBJ1-2; D possibly corresponds to TRBD1 (6 bases). The germline V gene has CDR1 LNHDA and CDR2 SQIVND (reference sequence). The CDR3 spans 12 residues. CDR3 region: CATSDRVYGYTF. For the CDR3, the DNA is TGTGCCACCTCGGACAGAGTCTATGGCTACACCTTT.

The chain carries TRBV7-6 and TRBJ1-4; 7 bases map to TRBD1. J lost 0 bases, V lost 1 base, and 8 bases had no gene match. This CDR3 region has 18 residues. The germline gives CDR1 SGHVS, CDR2 FNYEAQ. The CDR3 here is CASSLEIKGAATNEKLFF. The CDR3 bases are TGTGCCAGCAGCTTAGAAATCAAGGGGGCTGCAACTAATGAAAAACTGTTTTTT.

The chain's CDR3 is CAWATGNYGYTF. CDR3 in DNA: TGTGCCTGGGCGACAGGGAACTATGGCTACACCTTC. The chain has TRBV30 and TRBJ1-2, with 7 bases aligning to TRBD1. The CDR3 loop spans 12 amino acids. Losses at the gene ends were 5 bases for V and 2 bases for J; bases not matched to a gene: 2. The germline V gene encodes CDR1 GTSNPN and CDR2 SVGIG (reference sequence).

This clone was observed a handful of times. CDR3 nucleotide sequence: TGTGCCAGCAGACGCGACAGGGATGAAAAACTGTTTTTT. Encoded protein: CASRRDRDEKLFF. The rearrangement joins TRBV5-6 to TRBJ1-4, with 7 nucleotides matching TRBD1. Germline V gene data show CDR1 as SGHDT and CDR2 as YYEEEE. The CDR3 consists of 13 residues. V dropped 5 bases and J dropped 6; count of bases not matched to a gene: 4.

This clone has just one count. J is TRBJ1-2 and V is TRBV19, with 9 nucleotides matching TRBD1. Germline V CDR1 and CDR2: LNHDA, SQIVND (reference sequence). V gave up 8 bases and J gave up 4 bases; unmatched junction bases: 5. There are 13 residues in the CDR3. DNA for the CDR3: TGTGCCAGTTTTGACAGGGGGTCCTATGGCTACACCTTC. As protein: CASFDRGSYGYTF.